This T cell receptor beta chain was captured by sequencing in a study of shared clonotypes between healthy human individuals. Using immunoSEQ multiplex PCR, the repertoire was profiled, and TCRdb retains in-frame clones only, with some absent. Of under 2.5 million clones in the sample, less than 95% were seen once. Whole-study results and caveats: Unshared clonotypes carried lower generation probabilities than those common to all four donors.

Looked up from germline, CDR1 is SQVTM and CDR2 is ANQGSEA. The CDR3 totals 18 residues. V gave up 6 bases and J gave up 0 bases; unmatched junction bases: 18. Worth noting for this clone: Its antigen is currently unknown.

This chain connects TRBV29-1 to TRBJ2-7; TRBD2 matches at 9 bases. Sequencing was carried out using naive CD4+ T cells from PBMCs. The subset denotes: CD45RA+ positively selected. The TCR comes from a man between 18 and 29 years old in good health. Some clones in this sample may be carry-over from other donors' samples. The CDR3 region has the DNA TGCAGCGTCACCCGCCCCCCTGGGACTAGCCGGAGCTCCTACGAGCAGTACTTC. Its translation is CSVTRPPGTSRSSYEQYF.